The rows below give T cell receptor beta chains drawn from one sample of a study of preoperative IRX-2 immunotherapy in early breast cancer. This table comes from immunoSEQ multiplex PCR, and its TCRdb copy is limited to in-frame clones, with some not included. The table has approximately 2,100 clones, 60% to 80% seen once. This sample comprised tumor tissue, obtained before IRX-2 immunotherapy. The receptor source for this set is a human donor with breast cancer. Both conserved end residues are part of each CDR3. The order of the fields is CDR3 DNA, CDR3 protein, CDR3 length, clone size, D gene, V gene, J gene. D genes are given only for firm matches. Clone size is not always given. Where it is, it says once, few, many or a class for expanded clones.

CDR3 DNA: TGTGCCAGCAGTTTATGGACAGAAACTGAAGCTTTCTTT
CDR3 protein: CASSLWTETEAFF
CDR3 length: 13
clone size: NA
D gene: NA
V gene: TRBV28
J gene: TRBJ1-1

CDR3 DNA: TGTGCCAGCAGCCAGGTCGGGCAGATGAACACTGAAGCTTTCTTT
CDR3 protein: CASSQVGQMNTEAFF
CDR3 length: 15
clone size: NA
D gene: NA
V gene: TRBV16
J gene: TRBJ1-1

CDR3 DNA: TGTGCCGGCACCTCGGACCGGGGCACTGAAGCTTTCTTT
CDR3 protein: CAGTSDRGTEAFF
CDR3 length: 13
clone size: NA
D gene: NA
V gene: TRBV28
J gene: TRBJ1-1

CDR3 DNA: TGTGCCAGCCGAGGACAGGGAAACATTCAGTACTTC
CDR3 protein: CASRGQGNIQYF
CDR3 length: 12
clone size: NA
D gene: TRBD1
V gene: TRBV25-1
J gene: TRBJ2-4

CDR3 DNA: TGTGCCACCAGCAATAGCGGGGAAGGGACCGGGGAGCTGTTTTTT
CDR3 protein: CATSNSGEGTGELFF
CDR3 length: 15
clone size: large
D gene: TRBD2
V gene: TRBV15
J gene: TRBJ2-2

CDR3 DNA: TGTGCCAGTGCGGGACAGGGGAACTATGGCTACACCTTC
CDR3 protein: CASAGQGNYGYTF
CDR3 length: 13
clone size: NA
D gene: TRBD1
V gene: TRBV19
J gene: TRBJ1-2

CDR3 DNA: TGTGCCACCAGCAGAGATCGAGGACGCAATGAGCAGTTCTTC
CDR3 protein: CATSRDRGRNEQFF
CDR3 length: 14
clone size: few
D gene: NA
V gene: TRBV15
J gene: TRBJ2-1

CDR3 DNA: TGTGCCATCAGGGAGGGGGGAACCGAAGCTTTCTTT
CDR3 protein: CAIREGGTEAFF
CDR3 length: 12
clone size: NA
D gene: NA
V gene: TRBV6-8
J gene: TRBJ1-1

CDR3 DNA: TGTGCCAGCAGTGGGGGTGGTTATAATTCACCCCTCCACTTT
CDR3 protein: CASSGGGYNSPLHF
CDR3 length: 14
clone size: once
D gene: NA
V gene: TRBV6-8
J gene: TRBJ1-6

CDR3 DNA: TGTGCCAGCAGCTTGTGGGACAGTCAAGAGACCCAGTACTTC
CDR3 protein: CASSLWDSQETQYF
CDR3 length: 14
clone size: NA
D gene: TRBD1
V gene: TRBV11-3
J gene: TRBJ2-5

CDR3 DNA: TGTGCCTGGAGTGAGAGTTGGGGGGTGGGTAATTCACCCCTCCACTTT
CDR3 protein: CAWSESWGVGNSPLHF
CDR3 length: 16
clone size: NA
D gene: NA
V gene: TRBV30
J gene: TRBJ1-6

CDR3 DNA: TGTGCCAGCAGTTACTCGACACTTGCCCAAGAGACCCAGTACTTC
CDR3 protein: CASSYSTLAQETQYF
CDR3 length: 15
clone size: once
D gene: NA
V gene: TRBV6-8
J gene: TRBJ2-5

CDR3 DNA: TGTGCCAGCAGCTACGGACAGGCGAGAAGCAATCAGCCCCAGCATTTT
CDR3 protein: CASSYGQARSNQPQHF
CDR3 length: 16
clone size: NA
D gene: TRBD1
V gene: TRBV11-1
J gene: TRBJ1-5

CDR3 DNA: TGTGCCAGCAGCAAGCAGACTAGCAAAGAGACCCAGTACTTC
CDR3 protein: CASSKQTSKETQYF
CDR3 length: 14
clone size: NA
D gene: TRBD2
V gene: TRBV11-3
J gene: TRBJ2-5

CDR3 DNA: TGTGCCAGCTCACCGAATACAAGAGAGACCCAGTACTTC
CDR3 protein: CASSPNTRETQYF
CDR3 length: 13
clone size: NA
D gene: NA
V gene: TRBV18
J gene: TRBJ2-5

CDR3 DNA: TGTGCCAGCAGTTGGTCGGGCAATCAGCCCCAGCATTTT
CDR3 protein: CASSWSGNQPQHF
CDR3 length: 13
clone size: NA
D gene: NA
V gene: TRBV6-8
J gene: TRBJ1-5

CDR3 DNA: TGTGCCAGTAGTATAGATCGGGGTAATGAGCAGTTCTTC
CDR3 protein: CASSIDRGNEQFF
CDR3 length: 13
clone size: NA
D gene: NA
V gene: TRBV19
J gene: TRBJ2-1

CDR3 DNA: TGTGCCTTAAAAGGGGGGGTAGGTTCCTACAATGAGCAGTTCTTC
CDR3 protein: CALKGGVGSYNEQFF
CDR3 length: 15
clone size: NA
D gene: NA
V gene: TRBV30
J gene: TRBJ2-1

CDR3 DNA: TGTGCCAGCAGCTTCAGCCTCCCCAGGGATACGCAGTATTTT
CDR3 protein: CASSFSLPRDTQYF
CDR3 length: 14
clone size: once
D gene: NA
V gene: TRBV7-5
J gene: TRBJ2-3

CDR3 DNA: TGTGCCAGCAGTGAAGCGGGACAGGGGGCCATCTATGGCTACACCTTC
CDR3 protein: CASSEAGQGAIYGYTF
CDR3 length: 16
clone size: NA
D gene: TRBD1
V gene: TRBV6-1
J gene: TRBJ1-2

CDR3 DNA: TGTGCCACCGCCGCGACAGGGGGTTTTTTTGATTCACCCCTCCACTTT
CDR3 protein: CATAATGGFFDSPLHF
CDR3 length: 16
clone size: few
D gene: NA
V gene: TRBV12-2
J gene: TRBJ1-6

CDR3 DNA: TGTGCCAGCAGCTTAGATTTAGGAACCGGGGAGCTGTTTTTT
CDR3 protein: CASSLDLGTGELFF
CDR3 length: 14
clone size: NA
D gene: NA
V gene: TRBV11-3
J gene: TRBJ2-2

CDR3 DNA: TGTGCCAGCAGCTTAGCGGGGAGGGGCACAGATACGCAGTATTTT
CDR3 protein: CASSLAGRGTDTQYF
CDR3 length: 15
clone size: NA
D gene: TRBD2
V gene: TRBV13
J gene: TRBJ2-3

CDR3 DNA: TGTGCCAGCAGACCCCCTCAGGGTAGCACTGAAGCTTTCTTT
CDR3 protein: CASRPPQGSTEAFF
CDR3 length: 14
clone size: NA
D gene: NA
V gene: TRBV28
J gene: TRBJ1-1

CDR3 DNA: TGTGCCAGCTCACCACCGGGCGGAGCGGAGCTGTTTTTT
CDR3 protein: CASSPPGGAELFF
CDR3 length: 13
clone size: few
D gene: NA
V gene: TRBV18
J gene: TRBJ2-2

CDR3 DNA: TGTGCCAGCAGTTTCCTGGCAGGGACAGATACGCAGTATTTT
CDR3 protein: CASSFLAGTDTQYF
CDR3 length: 14
clone size: NA
D gene: NA
V gene: TRBV28
J gene: TRBJ2-3

CDR3 DNA: TGTGCCAGCAGTCTAGATTTGGAAATCAATCAGCCCCAGCATTTT
CDR3 protein: CASSLDLEINQPQHF
CDR3 length: 15
clone size: few
D gene: NA
V gene: TRBV6-8
J gene: TRBJ1-5

CDR3 DNA: TGTGCCAGCAGCTCCCGGGGGGGCGAAAACATTCAGTACTTC
CDR3 protein: CASSSRGGENIQYF
CDR3 length: 14
clone size: NA
D gene: TRBD2
V gene: TRBV11-3
J gene: TRBJ2-4

CDR3 DNA: TGTGCCAGTAGTATAGTTGACAGAGTTAACTATGGCTACACCTTC
CDR3 protein: CASSIVDRVNYGYTF
CDR3 length: 15
clone size: NA
D gene: NA
V gene: TRBV19
J gene: TRBJ1-2

CDR3 DNA: TGTGCCAGCAGAAATGGGGGTACGAACACTGAAGCTTTCTTT
CDR3 protein: CASRNGGTNTEAFF
CDR3 length: 14
clone size: large
D gene: NA
V gene: TRBV28
J gene: TRBJ1-1

CDR3 DNA: TGTGCCAGCAGGACTTCATTAGCGAGCTCCTATAATTCACCCCTCCACTTT
CDR3 protein: CASRTSLASSYNSPLHF
CDR3 length: 17
clone size: NA
D gene: NA
V gene: TRBV6-8
J gene: TRBJ1-6

CDR3 DNA: TGCGCCAGCAGCTTGGCACTAGCGGGGGGGCCACAGGAGACCCAGTACTTC
CDR3 protein: CASSLALAGGPQETQYF
CDR3 length: 17
clone size: once
D gene: TRBD2
V gene: TRBV5-1
J gene: TRBJ2-5

CDR3 DNA: TGTGCCAGCAGCACCGCGGGGGGGCGCGCAGATACGCAGTATTTT
CDR3 protein: CASSTAGGRADTQYF
CDR3 length: 15
clone size: NA
D gene: NA
V gene: TRBV7-5
J gene: TRBJ2-3

CDR3 DNA: TGCAGCGTTGAGGGACGTGCCGGGCCCTATGGCTACACCTTC
CDR3 protein: CSVEGRAGPYGYTF
CDR3 length: 14
clone size: NA
D gene: NA
V gene: TRBV29-1
J gene: TRBJ1-2

CDR3 DNA: TGTGCCAGCAGTTCCCCCGCACGCACAGATACGCAGTATTTT
CDR3 protein: CASSSPARTDTQYF
CDR3 length: 14
clone size: NA
D gene: NA
V gene: TRBV6-8
J gene: TRBJ2-3

CDR3 DNA: TGTGCCAGCAGCTTGAACTGGGGAGCTAATGAAAAACTGTTTTTT
CDR3 protein: CASSLNWGANEKLFF
CDR3 length: 15
clone size: once
D gene: NA
V gene: TRBV11-3
J gene: TRBJ1-4

CDR3 DNA: TGCGCCAGCAGTGAGGACAGGGGCGTTGGCAATCAGCCCCAGCATTTT
CDR3 protein: CASSEDRGVGNQPQHF
CDR3 length: 16
clone size: once
D gene: TRBD1
V gene: TRBV10-2
J gene: TRBJ1-5

CDR3 DNA: TGTGCCAGCAGTGAAGGGGGATCAGCTAACTATGGCTACACCTTC
CDR3 protein: CASSEGGSANYGYTF
CDR3 length: 15
clone size: NA
D gene: NA
V gene: TRBV6-1
J gene: TRBJ1-2

CDR3 DNA: TGTGCCTGTCTGAAGGGCGGGACAGGTACCTACTATGGCTACACCTTC
CDR3 protein: CACLKGGTGTYYGYTF
CDR3 length: 16
clone size: NA
D gene: TRBD1
V gene: TRBV30
J gene: TRBJ1-2

CDR3 DNA: TGCAGTTTCGGAGGGGGTCGGTACAATGAGCAGTTCTTC
CDR3 protein: CSFGGGRYNEQFF
CDR3 length: 13
clone size: NA
D gene: NA
V gene: TRBV29-1
J gene: TRBJ2-1

CDR3 DNA: TGCGCCAGCAAAGTGGGACATATTTACAATGAGCAGTTCTTC
CDR3 protein: CASKVGHIYNEQFF
CDR3 length: 14
clone size: NA
D gene: NA
V gene: TRBV10-2
J gene: TRBJ2-1

CDR3 DNA: TGTGCCAGCAGTTATTCGACAGGAGAAAATTCACCCCTCCACTTT
CDR3 protein: CASSYSTGENSPLHF
CDR3 length: 15
clone size: NA
D gene: NA
V gene: TRBV6-8
J gene: TRBJ1-6

CDR3 DNA: TGTGCCATCAGTGAAGGGGCAGGGAATGAAAAACTGTTTTTT
CDR3 protein: CAISEGAGNEKLFF
CDR3 length: 14
clone size: NA
D gene: NA
V gene: TRBV6-1
J gene: TRBJ1-4

CDR3 DNA: TGTGCCAGCAGCCAAGTTATAACGGGAGGAAACATTCAGTACTTC
CDR3 protein: CASSQVITGGNIQYF
CDR3 length: 15
clone size: few
D gene: TRBD2
V gene: TRBV11-3
J gene: TRBJ2-4

CDR3 DNA: TGCAGCGTTGTAATCCGGGGGAGGGATGAAAAACTGTTTTTT
CDR3 protein: CSVVIRGRDEKLFF
CDR3 length: 14
clone size: large
D gene: NA
V gene: TRBV29-1
J gene: TRBJ1-4

CDR3 DNA: TGCGCCAGCAGCTTGCACGGGTTCACTGAAGCTTTCTTT
CDR3 protein: CASSLHGFTEAFF
CDR3 length: 13
clone size: NA
D gene: NA
V gene: TRBV23-1
J gene: TRBJ1-1

CDR3 DNA: TGTGCCAGCGGGGGGCAAAATTATTCACCCCTCCACTTT
CDR3 protein: CASGGQNYSPLHF
CDR3 length: 13
clone size: once
D gene: NA
V gene: TRBV6-8
J gene: TRBJ1-6

CDR3 DNA: TGCGCCAGCAGCCCCCGGACATCCTATGGCTACACCTTC
CDR3 protein: CASSPRTSYGYTF
CDR3 length: 13
clone size: once
D gene: NA
V gene: TRBV23-1
J gene: TRBJ1-2

CDR3 DNA: TGTGCCAGCTCACCCATGGGGGCTTCTGGAAACACCATATATTTT
CDR3 protein: CASSPMGASGNTIYF
CDR3 length: 15
clone size: few
D gene: NA
V gene: TRBV18
J gene: TRBJ1-3

CDR3 DNA: TGTGCCAGCGGACAGGGTACATACGAGCAGTACTTC
CDR3 protein: CASGQGTYEQYF
CDR3 length: 12
clone size: NA
D gene: TRBD1
V gene: TRBV6-8
J gene: TRBJ2-7

CDR3 DNA: TGTGCCAGCAGTTACTCGTTCTATGAGCAGTTCTTC
CDR3 protein: CASSYSFYEQFF
CDR3 length: 12
clone size: NA
D gene: NA
V gene: TRBV6-8
J gene: TRBJ2-1

CDR3 DNA: TGTGCCAGCAGCTTGGCGTCGTCAGGGGAAGATACGCAGTATTTT
CDR3 protein: CASSLASSGEDTQYF
CDR3 length: 15
clone size: few
D gene: NA
V gene: TRBV11-3
J gene: TRBJ2-3

CDR3 DNA: TGTGCCAGTACCCTAACAGGGGGCTCTGGCTACACCTTC
CDR3 protein: CASTLTGGSGYTF
CDR3 length: 13
clone size: NA
D gene: TRBD1
V gene: TRBV19
J gene: TRBJ1-2

CDR3 DNA: TGTGCCAGCACTGGGGGACGGTCAAACGGTGAAGCTTTCTTT
CDR3 protein: CASTGGRSNGEAFF
CDR3 length: 14
clone size: NA
D gene: NA
V gene: TRBV6-8
J gene: TRBJ1-1